A single sample gave rise to the 2 T cell receptor beta chains below, sequenced in a study of radiation and T cells in renal cell carcinoma. The data were produced by immunoSEQ multiplex PCR, yet TCRdb's version contains in-frame clones alone and is incomplete. The sample includes roughly 45,000 clones, 82% of them seen just once. The time point is: blood 4 weeks post-SBRT, at nephrectomy. As to treatment: 15 Gy SBRT to primary tumor, nephrectomy 4 weeks later. The starting material was blood, obtained from a patient whose treatment included radiotherapy and nephrectomy. The receptors derive from a woman aged 70 to 79 with renal cell carcinoma.

This clone showed up many times. This rearrangement joins TRBV7-9 to TRBJ1-2, with D unresolved. CDR3 length: 14 amino acids. Germline V lookup: CDR1 SEHNR, CDR2 FQNEAQ (reference sequence). The V end lost 5 bases, the J end lost 2 bases, and 12 bases lay between the germline ends. As DNA, the CDR3 is TGTGCCAGCAGCATAGGACGGACCAACTATGGCTACACCTTC. Translating gives CASSIGRTNYGYTF.

V is TRBV19 and J is TRBJ2-5, with D tentatively TRBD1 (6 bases). Germline CDR1 LNHDA, CDR2 SQIVND (reference sequence). V dropped 7 bases and J dropped 5 bases, with 20 bases sitting between them. The CDR3 loop spans 15 amino acids. CDR3 in DNA: TGTGCCAGTAACCCCTCCAGGGGAGAGTTTGAGACCCAGTACTTC. Its translation is CASNPSRGEFETQYF. The complete variable domain, with remaining parts taken from reference TRBV19 and TRBJ2-5, reads DGGITQSPKYLFRKEGQNVTLSCEQNLNHDAMYWYRQDPGQGLRLIYYSQIVNDFQKGDIAEGYSVSREKKESFPLTVTSAQKNPTAFYLCASNPSRGEFETQYFGPGTRLLVL.